Listed below are T cell receptor beta chains from one sample, sequenced in a study of neurological immune-mediated disorders. Each CDR3 protein gets one entry after TCRdb re-called the 5' RACE reads with MiXCR. The profile shows 70,000 to 90,000 distinct CDR3 sequences, more than 5% of them singletons. Sample: PBMCs. These receptor sequences come from a woman aged 55-70 years with multiple sclerosis. CDR3s include the opening cysteine and the closing phenylalanine or tryptophan. D genes are given only for firm matches. Part of the rows lack a size; the others show once, few, many or a class for expanded clones.

d_gene: NA
v_gene: TRBV21-1
j_gene: TRBJ2-5
abundance: few
CDR3nt: TGTGCCAGCAGCGGGGGGGTCCCGTTCCAAGAGACCCAGTACTTC
CDR3aa: CASSGGVPFQETQYF

d_gene: TRBD1
v_gene: TRBV20-1
j_gene: TRBJ2-6
abundance: many
CDR3nt: TGCAGTGCTAGGGCGACAGGGAAACCCTCTGGGGCCAACGTCCTGACTTTC
CDR3aa: CSARATGKPSGANVLTF

d_gene: NA
v_gene: TRBV20-1
j_gene: TRBJ2-7
abundance: many
CDR3nt: TGCAGTGCTAGAGGCCTGGCGCTAGAAGAGCAGTACTTC
CDR3aa: CSARGLALEEQYF

d_gene: NA
v_gene: TRBV3-1
j_gene: TRBJ1-5
abundance: many
CDR3nt: TGTGCCAGCAGCCAAGATCGGACCAATCAGCCCCAGCATTTT
CDR3aa: CASSQDRTNQPQHF

d_gene: NA
v_gene: TRBV12-3/TRBV12-4
j_gene: TRBJ1-2
abundance: many
CDR3nt: TGTGCCAGCAGTTTGACAGCCCTCTATGGCTACACCTTC
CDR3aa: CASSLTALYGYTF

d_gene: NA
v_gene: TRBV28
j_gene: TRBJ2-4
abundance: many
CDR3nt: TGTGCCAGCAGTTTTGACGGGGTGAAAAACATTCAGTACTTC
CDR3aa: CASSFDGVKNIQYF

d_gene: NA
v_gene: TRBV3-1
j_gene: TRBJ2-6
abundance: NA
CDR3nt: TGTGCCAGCAGCCAAGTTCCCTTTTTCTCTGGGGCCAACGTCCTGACTTTC
CDR3aa: CASSQVPFFSGANVLTF

d_gene: NA
v_gene: TRBV3-1
j_gene: TRBJ2-7
abundance: many
CDR3nt: TGTGCCAGCAGCCAAGTACCGGGTAGGTACGAGCAGTACTTC
CDR3aa: CASSQVPGRYEQYF

d_gene: NA
v_gene: TRBV15
j_gene: TRBJ1-2
abundance: many
CDR3nt: TGTGCCACCAGCAGAGATAAAGTGTATGGCTACACCTTC
CDR3aa: CATSRDKVYGYTF

d_gene: NA
v_gene: TRBV18
j_gene: TRBJ1-1
abundance: NA
CDR3nt: TGTGCCAGCTCACCACAAAATCATAACACTGAAGCTTTCTTT
CDR3aa: CASSPQNHNTEAFF

d_gene: NA
v_gene: TRBV5-1
j_gene: TRBJ1-4
abundance: many
CDR3nt: TGCGCCAGCGCAGCCTCTGGGGCAACTAATGAAAAACTGTTTTTT
CDR3aa: CASAASGATNEKLFF

d_gene: NA
v_gene: TRBV5-1
j_gene: TRBJ2-2
abundance: many
CDR3nt: TGCGCCAGCAGCATTTTACAGAACACCGGGGAGCTGTTTTTT
CDR3aa: CASSILQNTGELFF

d_gene: TRBD2
v_gene: TRBV5-1
j_gene: TRBJ2-3
abundance: many
CDR3nt: TGCGCCAGCAGCTCCTCCCTGACTAGCGGGGCCACAGATACGCAGTATTTT
CDR3aa: CASSSSLTSGATDTQYF

d_gene: NA
v_gene: TRBV5-1
j_gene: TRBJ2-7
abundance: many
CDR3nt: TGCGCCAGCGCCGCTGAGCTGGGGGTCGGTTACGAGCAGTACTTC
CDR3aa: CASAAELGVGYEQYF

d_gene: TRBD2
v_gene: TRBV15
j_gene: TRBJ2-2
abundance: many
CDR3nt: TGTGCCACCAGCAGAGCGGGACTAGCGGGGCTGCGGACCGGGGAGCTGTTTTTT
CDR3aa: CATSRAGLAGLRTGELFF

d_gene: TRBD1
v_gene: TRBV19
j_gene: TRBJ2-4
abundance: few
CDR3nt: TGTGCCAGTATTGAACAGGGGCTGGCCAAAAACATTCAGTACTTC
CDR3aa: CASIEQGLAKNIQYF

d_gene: TRBD1
v_gene: TRBV5-5
j_gene: TRBJ2-7
abundance: many
CDR3nt: TGTGCCAGCAGCCGACAGGGAGCCTACGAGCAGTACTTC
CDR3aa: CASSRQGAYEQYF

d_gene: NA
v_gene: TRBV10-3
j_gene: TRBJ2-5
abundance: many
CDR3nt: TGTGCCTCAAATGGGGTGGGGGAGACCCAGTACTTC
CDR3aa: CASNGVGETQYF

d_gene: NA
v_gene: TRBV7-2
j_gene: TRBJ1-3
abundance: many
CDR3nt: TGTGCCAGCAGCTATACAGGAGACTCTGGAAACACCATATATTTT
CDR3aa: CASSYTGDSGNTIYF

d_gene: TRBD1
v_gene: TRBV5-6
j_gene: TRBJ1-4
abundance: many
CDR3nt: TGTGCCAGCAGCCACACAGGGGGACCTAATGAAAAACTGTTTTTT
CDR3aa: CASSHTGGPNEKLFF

d_gene: NA
v_gene: TRBV20-1
j_gene: TRBJ2-2
abundance: many
CDR3nt: TGCAGTGCGAGACCCTCAACGAACACCGGGGAGCTGTTTTTT
CDR3aa: CSARPSTNTGELFF

d_gene: NA
v_gene: TRBV27
j_gene: TRBJ2-3
abundance: many
CDR3nt: TGTGCCAGCCACACGGGGTCAGATACGCAGTATTTT
CDR3aa: CASHTGSDTQYF

d_gene: NA
v_gene: TRBV5-1
j_gene: TRBJ2-5
abundance: many
CDR3nt: TGCGCCAGCAGCTTGGAGGTTTTAGGGTCTGGGTTAGAGACCCAGTACTTC
CDR3aa: CASSLEVLGSGLETQYF

d_gene: NA
v_gene: TRBV20-1
j_gene: TRBJ2-1
abundance: many
CDR3nt: TGCAGTGCTAGAGATCTCAGTCGCGTCGGTGAGCAGTTCTTC
CDR3aa: CSARDLSRVGEQFF

d_gene: NA
v_gene: TRBV7-6
j_gene: TRBJ2-1
abundance: many
CDR3nt: TGTGCCAGCAGCTTTAGCGGCGTAGGGGCCGCGGCCTACAATGAGCAGTTCTTC
CDR3aa: CASSFSGVGAAAYNEQFF

d_gene: NA
v_gene: TRBV5-1
j_gene: TRBJ2-7
abundance: many
CDR3nt: TGCGCCAGCAGCTTGGTGGCAGCTTCCTACGAGCAGTACTTC
CDR3aa: CASSLVAASYEQYF

d_gene: NA
v_gene: TRBV2
j_gene: TRBJ1-1
abundance: many
CDR3nt: TGTGCCAGCAGTGAAGTGGGGTTTTTGAACACTGAAGCTTTCTTT
CDR3aa: CASSEVGFLNTEAFF

d_gene: NA
v_gene: TRBV5-1
j_gene: TRBJ2-1
abundance: many
CDR3nt: TGCGCCAGCACCATTACCGGGGGTTACAATGAGCAGTTCTTC
CDR3aa: CASTITGGYNEQFF

d_gene: NA
v_gene: TRBV5-1
j_gene: TRBJ2-5
abundance: many
CDR3nt: TGCGCCAGCAGCGCCAGGGTCAAAACTGGGTCCCAGTACTTC
CDR3aa: CASSARVKTGSQYF

d_gene: TRBD2
v_gene: TRBV5-5
j_gene: TRBJ2-3
abundance: many
CDR3nt: TGTGCCAGCAGCTTGCGACTAGCGGGGGGGCCCGCAGATACGCAGTATTTT
CDR3aa: CASSLRLAGGPADTQYF

d_gene: NA
v_gene: TRBV5-4
j_gene: TRBJ2-3
abundance: NA
CDR3nt: TGTGCCAGCAGCTTGCGACTAAACACAGATACGCAGTATTTT
CDR3aa: CASSLRLNTDTQYF

d_gene: NA
v_gene: TRBV20-1
j_gene: TRBJ1-2
abundance: many
CDR3nt: TGCAGTGCTAGAGGGGGGACCGCGAATGGCTACACCTTC
CDR3aa: CSARGGTANGYTF

d_gene: TRBD2
v_gene: TRBV10-3
j_gene: TRBJ2-7
abundance: many
CDR3nt: TGTGCCATCAGGGAAGCGGGGGGGCAATACGAGCAGTACTTC
CDR3aa: CAIREAGGQYEQYF

d_gene: NA
v_gene: TRBV20-1
j_gene: TRBJ2-3
abundance: many
CDR3nt: TGCAGTGCTAGTACCCATACGCAGTATTTT
CDR3aa: CSASTHTQYF

d_gene: TRBD1
v_gene: TRBV20-1
j_gene: TRBJ1-5
abundance: many
CDR3nt: TGCAGTGCTACCCTAGGACAGGGGGTAAAGCCCCAGCATTTT
CDR3aa: CSATLGQGVKPQHF

d_gene: NA
v_gene: TRBV7-9
j_gene: TRBJ2-5
abundance: many
CDR3nt: TGTGCCAGCAGCTCCACTGTCGGACGGTCGGAGACCCAGTACTTC
CDR3aa: CASSSTVGRSETQYF

d_gene: TRBD1
v_gene: TRBV29-1
j_gene: TRBJ1-5
abundance: many
CDR3nt: TGCAGCGTTTTACACCGGACAGGGGGCTGGGTTCAGCCCCAGCATTTT
CDR3aa: CSVLHRTGGWVQPQHF

d_gene: NA
v_gene: TRBV9
j_gene: TRBJ2-1
abundance: many
CDR3nt: TGTGCCAGCAGCGTAGAGGGTCTGAAGGGGAATGAGCAGTTCTTC
CDR3aa: CASSVEGLKGNEQFF

d_gene: TRBD1
v_gene: TRBV20-1
j_gene: TRBJ1-4
abundance: many
CDR3nt: TGCAGTGCAGAACGGACAGGGACAGGGGGCAAGCCTAATGAAAAACTGTTTTTT
CDR3aa: CSAERTGTGGKPNEKLFF

d_gene: NA
v_gene: TRBV5-1
j_gene: TRBJ1-4
abundance: many
CDR3nt: TGCGCCAGCAGCACGGGACCACCCCCACTGTTTTTT
CDR3aa: CASSTGPPPLFF

d_gene: TRBD2
v_gene: TRBV3-1
j_gene: TRBJ2-5
abundance: NA
CDR3nt: TGTGCCAGCAGCGCCCAAGGAGCGGGGGGTCGGGAGACCCAGTACTTC
CDR3aa: CASSAQGAGGRETQYF

d_gene: NA
v_gene: TRBV7-2
j_gene: TRBJ2-5
abundance: many
CDR3nt: TGTGCCAGCAGCTTAACGACCGGGACGACCAAAGAGACCCAGTACTTC
CDR3aa: CASSLTTGTTKETQYF

d_gene: TRBD1
v_gene: TRBV5-1
j_gene: TRBJ2-4
abundance: many
CDR3nt: TGCGCCAGCAGCCCGGACAGGGCTTACCTTCAGTACTTC
CDR3aa: CASSPDRAYLQYF

d_gene: NA
v_gene: TRBV20-1
j_gene: TRBJ2-3
abundance: NA
CDR3nt: TGCAGCACAGGGCCCGGGGGGACAGATACGCAGTATTTT
CDR3aa: CSTGPGGTDTQYF

d_gene: NA
v_gene: TRBV7-9
j_gene: TRBJ2-1
abundance: many
CDR3nt: TGTGCCAGCAGCTTAAGAGGACTAACCCGGGATGAGCAGTTCTTC
CDR3aa: CASSLRGLTRDEQFF

d_gene: TRBD2
v_gene: TRBV5-1
j_gene: TRBJ2-5
abundance: many
CDR3nt: TGCGCCAGCAGTTTTAGCGGGGGGCCCCTGGAGACCCAGTACTTC
CDR3aa: CASSFSGGPLETQYF

d_gene: NA
v_gene: TRBV5-1
j_gene: TRBJ1-5
abundance: many
CDR3nt: TGCGCCAGCAGCTTGGATACAGGGCGGCAGCCCCAGCATTTT
CDR3aa: CASSLDTGRQPQHF

d_gene: TRBD1
v_gene: TRBV5-1
j_gene: TRBJ2-4
abundance: many
CDR3nt: TGCGCCAGCAGCTTGGTGGGGACAGGGGGACTAAACATTCAGTACTTC
CDR3aa: CASSLVGTGGLNIQYF

d_gene: NA
v_gene: TRBV20-1
j_gene: TRBJ2-2
abundance: many
CDR3nt: TGCAGTGCTAGACGACAGCTGAACACCGGGGAGCTGTTTTTT
CDR3aa: CSARRQLNTGELFF

d_gene: NA
v_gene: TRBV5-8
j_gene: TRBJ2-5
abundance: NA
CDR3nt: TGTGCCAGCAGCTTGGGCTGGGGACGGGAGACCCAGTACTTC
CDR3aa: CASSLGWGRETQYF

d_gene: NA
v_gene: TRBV20-1
j_gene: TRBJ2-3
abundance: many
CDR3nt: TGCAGTGCTAGAAAGGCAGGGACCCTCTCTAGCACAGATACGCAGTATTTT
CDR3aa: CSARKAGTLSSTDTQYF

d_gene: TRBD2
v_gene: TRBV4-1
j_gene: TRBJ2-7
abundance: many
CDR3nt: TGCGCCAGCAGCCAAGATTTGGCGCGGGGGGCCGAGCAGTACTTC
CDR3aa: CASSQDLARGAEQYF

d_gene: NA
v_gene: TRBV5-1
j_gene: TRBJ2-5
abundance: many
CDR3nt: TGCGCCAGCAGCTTGGCCACGGGCAGACAAGAGACCCAGTACTTC
CDR3aa: CASSLATGRQETQYF

d_gene: NA
v_gene: TRBV14
j_gene: TRBJ1-1
abundance: few
CDR3nt: TGTGCCAGCAGCCAACTTGGCAGGAACACTGAAGCTTTCTTT
CDR3aa: CASSQLGRNTEAFF

d_gene: TRBD2
v_gene: TRBV5-5
j_gene: TRBJ2-7
abundance: many
CDR3nt: TGTGCCAGCAGCCCGAGAATACCGGGACTAGCCGAGCAGTACTTC
CDR3aa: CASSPRIPGLAEQYF